This T cell receptor beta chain was identified during a study of blood T cell repertoires in COVID-19. Turning to the study itself: Cohort 3 donors were reported recovered after two negative PCRs, clearance, or symptom resolution. The origin of the acute and convalescent COVID-19 samples was the United States, Italy and Spain.

Source study methods: By means of reference gene primer amplification, nucleated cell counts were estimated. Generated by immunoSEQ multiplex PCR, the TCRdb table keeps only in-frame clones and is missing some. D and trimming were read from the DNA, whereas the V and J calls and clone size are those reported in that table. The repertoire includes some 200,000 clones, around 87% of them detected once, and more than 7% sits in the top ten. Everyone who took part was roughly 18 to 89 years old, and they came from fewer than 25 US areas. Sequencing used PBMCs or T cells enriched from blood (not recorded which). This sequence originates from a man aged 30 to 39 in a cohort exposed to, infected with or recovered from COVID-19 (not recorded which).

The CDR3 reads CASLEGLAYNEQFF. In nucleotides, the CDR3 is TGTGCCAGCCTGGAGGGACTAGCCTACAATGAGCAGTTCTTC. This rearrangement joins TRBV6-5 to TRBJ2-1, with 8 nucleotides matching TRBD2. The trim removed 8 bases at V and 2 bases at J, leaving 5 bases unmatched. Germline values: CDR1 MNHEY, CDR2 SVGAGI. The CDR3 is 14 residues long.